The following is a T cell receptor (beta chain) sequence with its context. Germline CDR1 is ENHRY and CDR2 is SYGVKD. The V and J ends lost 8 bases and 1 base, in that order; junction bases with no gene match: 1. The CDR3 runs 12 residues. TCRdb analysed the multiplex PCR reads with MiXCR anew, one entry per CDR3 protein. Of roughly 16,000 distinct CDR3 sequences listed, around 50% were seen once; the top ten hold around 17%. This specimen belongs to a study of breast tumors, draining lymph nodes, adjacent tissues. V is TRBV10-3 and J is TRBJ1-1, with 7 bases that match TRBD1. The receptor comes from a female donor with breast cancer. Some clones in this sample may be carry-over from other donors' samples. The sample comprised tumor-adjacent breast tissue. The CDR3 DNA sequence: TGTGCCATCGGGACAGCGAACACTGAAGCTTTCTTT. Amino acids: CAIGTANTEAFF.